These T cell receptor beta chains were read from a single sample in a study of graft-versus-host responses after intestinal transplantation. No antigen is known for these receptors. Clones were read by immunoSEQ multiplex PCR, and TCRdb kept only the in-frame ones, dropping some. The table includes more than 95,000 clones, roughly nine tenths detected once. Material: unstimulated CD4+ T cells sorted from spleen or lymph node cells, obtained before intestinal transplant. These receptor sequences come from a human donor who received an intestinal transplant. Each CDR3 is given with its conserved first and last residue. A D gene is named only where the DNA matches it firmly. Some rows mark clone size as missing; the rest say once, few, many or name a class of expanded clone.

D | J | size | V | DNA | CDR3
TRBD2 | TRBJ2-5 | few | TRBV19 | TGTGCCAGTAGTCTCGGGACTACCCAGACCCAGTACTTC | CASSLGTTQTQYF
. | TRBJ2-3 | . | TRBV6-5 | TGTGCCAGCAGGGGCCCCTCCGGGGATACGCAGTATTTT | CASRGPSGDTQYF
. | TRBJ2-3 | . | TRBV25-1 | TGTGCCAGCAGTGAGGGGGGGGCCCCAGATACGCAGTATTTT | CASSEGGAPDTQYF
. | TRBJ2-7 | . | TRBV7-9 | TGTGCCAGCAGCCCCCGTCGGGGAAGCTACGAGCAGTACTTC | CASSPRRGSYEQYF
. | TRBJ1-1 | . | TRBV5-6 | TGTGCCAGCAGCTTGTTGATCTCCGGCGGCTCGCGAGCTTTCTTT | CASSLLISGGSRAFF
. | TRBJ2-1 | . | TRBV6-1 | TGTGCCAGCAGTGAAGAGGTCACAGCTCGATCGGGGGTGCGGTTCTTC | CASSEEVTARSGVRFF
. | TRBJ2-7 | few | TRBV19 | TGTGCCAGCCAAGCGGGCCCCTCCTACGAGCAGTACTTC | CASQAGPSYEQYF
. | TRBJ2-2 | . | TRBV5-4 | TGTGCCAGCAGCGGAGGCCGGGCGACGAACATGGCCGGGGAGCTGTTTTTT | CASSGGRATNMAGELFF
. | TRBJ2-7 | . | TRBV2 | TGTGCCAGCAGTGTGGGGACGGGGGCCTACGAGCAGTACTTC | CASSVGTGAYEQYF
TRBD1 | TRBJ2-1 | . | TRBV5-4 | TGTGCCAGCAGCTTGGGGGGGACAGGGAGATACAATGAGCAGTTCTTC | CASSLGGTGRYNEQFF
. | TRBJ2-5 | . | TRBV10-2 | TGCGCCAGCAGCAAGGGAGAGACCCAGTACTTC | CASSKGETQYF
. | TRBJ1-5 | . | TRBV6-1 | TGTGCCAGCAGTGAAGGTGGCGGCAATCAGCCCCAGCATTTT | CASSEGGGNQPQHF
. | TRBJ2-3 | . | TRBV19 | TGTGCCAGTACCTCCCGAGGTAGCGGCAACACAGATACGCAGTATTTT | CASTSRGSGNTDTQYF
. | TRBJ2-1 | . | TRBV27 | TGTGCCAGCAGTTTATCGACGGCAACCGTTCACAATGAGCAGTTCTTC | CASSLSTATVHNEQFF
TRBD1 | TRBJ2-3 | . | TRBV9 | TGTGCCAGCAGCGCCGGGACAGGGGGGACGCAGTATTTT | CASSAGTGGTQYF